The 7 T cell receptor beta chains below all came from one sample that was sequenced in a study of T cells in Graves' hyperthyroidism and ophthalmopathy. Researchers took RNA transcripts and amplified the TCR beta CDR3 regions from them. First-round RT-PCR targeting the TCR CDR3 was performed with the HTBI primer set. TCRdb re-derived calls from the multiplex PCR reads in MiXCR, one entry per CDR3 protein. The sample holds about half a million distinct CDR3 sequences; around a fifth are singletons and the top ten take 49%. Sequenced: blood. These receptor sequences come from a woman aged 65 to 85 with Graves' ophthalmopathy.

The chain links TRBV4-1 to TRBJ2-5, with a weak D call TRBD2 (5 bases). Germline CDR1 is MGHRA and CDR2 is YSYEKL. The CDR3 loop spans 15 amino acids. Trimming shortened V by 1 base and J by 1 base, and 10 bases separated the two germline ends. As DNA, the CDR3 is TGCGCCAGCAGCCAAGTGGCAGCGGCCCAAGAGACCCAGTACTTC. As protein: CASSQVAAAQETQYF.

This clonotype was found many times. The chain is built from TRBV28 and TRBJ2-3, with TRBD2 matching over 14 bases. Germline-derived CDR1 and CDR2 are MDHEN and SYDVKM. The CDR3 extends over 16 amino acids. Trimming cost V 2 bases and J 5 bases; bases outside gene matches: 3. The CDR3 protein is CASSLMGTSGRDTQYF. DNA for the CDR3: TGTGCCAGCAGTTTAATGGGGACTAGCGGGAGAGATACGCAGTATTTT.

The table lists this clonotype with a few counts. The chain has TRBV28 and TRBJ1-1; TRBD1 is a possible D gene (6 bases). CDR1 is MDHEN and CDR2 is SYDVKM in the germline V gene. V was clipped by 2 bases and J by 1 base, with 17 bases between them. This CDR3 comprises 17 residues. The CDR3 loop is CASSLVRGRSTNTEAFF. In DNA, the CDR3 is TGTGCCAGCAGTTTAGTTAGGGGGAGGTCAACGAACACTGAAGCTTTCTTT.

The sample holds a few counts of this clonotype. This chain uses TRBV6-1 with TRBJ1-3, with a weak D call TRBD1 (5 bases). Germline CDR1 reads MNHNS; CDR2 reads SASEGT. Between the trimmed V and J ends, which lost 6 bases and 0 bases, there was a span of 9 bases. The CDR3 is 14 amino acids. CDR3 in amino acids: CASSLRVSGNTIYF. In nucleotides, the CDR3 is TGTGCCAGCAGCCTCAGGGTCTCTGGAAACACCATATATTTT.

This clonotype was found a few times. V usage is TRBV10-3 and J usage is TRBJ2-7; maybe TRBD1 (6 bases). CDR3 length: 13 amino acids. V was shortened by 6 bases and J by 2 bases, with 11 bases between the two germline ends. Germline-derived CDR1 and CDR2 are ENHRY and SYGVKD. CDR3 sequence: CAIRGTNPYEQYF. The CDR3 DNA follows: TGTGCCATCAGGGGGACAAACCCCTACGAGCAGTACTTC.

The chain recombines TRBV12-3 or TRBV12-4 with TRBJ2-2; TRBD2 matches 8 bases. The CDR3 runs to 17 residues. V shed 5 bases, J shed 1 base, and the junction held 9 bases outside the gene matches. CDR3 sequence: CASSPRGLAGNTGELFF. CDR3 sequence (DNA): TGTGCCAGCAGTCCCAGAGGGCTAGCGGGGAACACCGGGGAGCTGTTTTTT.

The chain uses TRBV10-2 and TRBJ2-1; 8 bases are a match to TRBD1. J was trimmed by 2 bases and V by 6 bases; bases with no gene match: 3. The CDR3 length is 14 residues. CDR1 is WSHSY, CDR2 SAAADI, per germline. The CDR3 protein is CASRGQETYNEQFF. Written as DNA, the CDR3 is TGCGCCAGCAGGGGACAGGAGACCTACAATGAGCAGTTCTTC.